This T cell receptor beta chain was identified during a study of preoperative IRX-2 immunotherapy in early breast cancer. TCRdb's table, derived via immunoSEQ multiplex PCR, lists solely in-frame clones and lacks some. The data show approximately 27,000 clones, roughly four fifths seen once. Treatment defined: preoperative locoregional IRX-2 cytokine immunotherapy. Samples came from a phase Ib trial of preoperative locoregional IRX-2 cytokine immunotherapy. The sample holds one count of this clone. This CDR3 spans 13 amino acids. Germline V lookup: CDR1 MDHEN, CDR2 SYDVKM. V dropped 8 bases and J dropped 4; count of bases not matched to a gene: 7.

This specimen consisted of lymph node tissue, obtained after IRX-2 immunotherapy. The TCR originated in a human donor with breast cancer. This chain links TRBV28 with TRBJ1-2; 7 bases line up with TRBD1. CDR3 bases: TGTGCCAGCCGAAGGGGGCGTGCCTATGGCTACACCTTC. It translates to CASRRGRAYGYTF.